The 24 T cell receptor beta chains presented below share a single source sample, sequenced in a study of PD-1 blockade in mismatch repair-deficient tumors. Libraries were prepared by immunoSEQ multiplex PCR; TCRdb keeps only in-frame clonotypes and omits some of them. The table records under 150,000 clones, roughly nine tenths of them present only once. The sequencing used peripheral blood, collected 44 weeks after starting pembrolizumab. Receptors originate from an adult with mismatch repair-deficient cancer.

The chain links TRBV2 to TRBJ2-3, with D possibly matching TRBD1 (6 bases). CDR3 size: 13 residues. The germline V and J ends were trimmed by 4 bases and 4 bases, with 9 bases remaining between them. The germline CDR1 and CDR2 sequences are SNHLY and FYNNEI. CDR3 amino acids: CASSGQVSDTQYF. The CDR3 DNA sequence: TGTGCCAGCAGTGGACAGGTCTCAGATACGCAGTATTTT.

The J gene is TRBJ2-7, the V gene TRBV11-1, with D possibly matching TRBD2 (6 bases). CDR3 length: 13 amino acids. Trimming removed 1 base from V and 4 bases from J, with 8 bases in between. Germline CDR1 is SGHAT and CDR2 is FQDESV (reference sequence). The DNA of the CDR3 is TGTGCCAGCAGCTTAGACGGGAGTTACGAGCAGTACTTC. Translated, it gives CASSLDGSYEQYF.

The V gene is TRBV7-9, the J gene TRBJ1-5; D call uncertain. Trimming pared 1 base from V and 1 base from J, leaving 11 bases between. Looked up from germline, CDR1 is SEHNR and CDR2 is FQNEAQ (reference sequence). The CDR3 consists of 16 residues. CDR3 sequence (DNA): TGTGCCAGCAGCTTAGGAACGCGTTGGAGCAATCAGCCCCAGCATTTT. Its protein product is CASSLGTRWSNQPQHF.

The chain employs TRBV6-4 and TRBJ2-2; 12 positions agree with TRBD2. Losses at the gene ends were 3 bases for V and 4 bases for J; bases not matched to a gene: 0. The CDR3 consists of 15 residues. The germline V gene has CDR1 MRHNA and CDR2 SNTAGT. The CDR3 sequence: CASSETSGSTGELFF. The CDR3, as DNA: TGTGCCAGCAGTGAGACTAGCGGGAGCACCGGGGAGCTGTTTTTT.

The rearrangement links TRBV4-2 to TRBJ2-1; 9 bases align to TRBD1. The CDR3 totals 15 residues. From germline, CDR1 is LGHNA and CDR2 YNFKEQ. Trimming took 1 base from V and 8 from J; bases not matched to a gene: 6. The CDR3 spells CASSQGRTGVDEQFF. The CDR3 coding sequence is TGTGCCAGCAGCCAAGGCCGGACAGGGGTAGATGAGCAGTTCTTC.

The chain combines TRBV11-2 with TRBJ2-5; the match to TRBD2 covers 8 bases. Germline V lookup: CDR1 SGHAT, CDR2 FQNNGV. The CDR3 sequence is 16 residues long. J gave up 0 bases and V 6 bases, and 9 bases lay outside the gene matches. CDR3 bases: TGTGCCAGCAGGGCCCTGACTAGCGCCTACCAAGAGACCCAGTACTTC. It is translated as CASRALTSAYQETQYF.

The J gene is TRBJ2-7, the V gene TRBV6-5; D remains unclear. The V gene's germline CDR1 is MNHEY and CDR2 SVGAGI. V was clipped by 4 bases and J by 3 bases, with 4 bases between them. The CDR3 loop spans 11 amino acids. Written as DNA, the CDR3 is TGTGCCAGCAGTTCCTTCTACGAGCAGTACTTC. It encodes CASSSFYEQYF.

The chain recombines TRBV7-2 with TRBJ2-5, with TRBD2 matching 8 bases. The CDR3 runs 15 residues. V shed 2 bases and J 3 bases; nucleotides not matched to a gene: 5. Germline values: CDR1 SGHTA, CDR2 FQGNSA. The CDR3 DNA reads as TGTGCCAGCAGCTTATGGTACGGGGGGGAAGAGACCCAGTACTTC. Protein sequence: CASSLWYGGEETQYF.

The chain couples TRBV2 to TRBJ2-4, with 8 bases fitting TRBD2. In germline, CDR1 is SNHLY, CDR2 FYNNEI. V trimming: 4 bases; J trimming: 0 bases; junction bases outside the gene matches: 2. The CDR3 spans 15 residues. This CDR3 is CASSARGGAKNIQYF. The CDR3 DNA sequence: TGTGCCAGCAGTGCCCGGGGGGGAGCCAAAAACATTCAGTACTTC.

The chain combines TRBV5-8 with TRBJ2-5; TRBD1 matches 9 bases. The CDR3 covers 17 residues. The ends lost 0 bases at V and 5 bases at J; junction bases unmatched: 11. In germline, CDR1 is SGHTS, CDR2 YDEGEE. The CDR3 is CASSLARGTGFGETQYF. The CDR3 DNA reads TGTGCCAGCAGCTTGGCCAGAGGGACAGGGTTCGGCGAGACCCAGTACTTC.

V gene TRBV18 combines with J gene TRBJ2-1, with D unresolved. With 4 bases removed from V and 5 bases from J, the gap between germline ends came to 9 bases. Germline V gene sequence: CDR1 KGHSH, CDR2 LQKENI. CDR3 length equals 13 residues. This CDR3 is CASSLSTNNEQFF. CDR3 bases: TGTGCCAGCTCACTTTCGACCAACAATGAGCAGTTCTTC.

DNA of the CDR3: TGCGCCAGCAGCCAAGACGGGTGGCCCGGGATGGAGACCCAGTACTTC. Protein: CASSQDGWPGMETQYF. The rearrangement links TRBV4-3 to TRBJ2-5, with D perhaps matching TRBD2 (5 bases). CDR1 is LGHNA and CDR2 is YSLEER in the germline V gene. This CDR3 has 16 residues. The ends were cut back, 0 bases at V and 5 bases at J, with 16 bases in the middle.

V and J are TRBV27 and TRBJ2-2, with 12 bases fitting TRBD2. With V trimmed by 6 bases and J by 6 bases, 8 bases remained unmatched. The germline gives CDR1 MNHEY, CDR2 SMNVEV (reference sequence). This CDR3 is built from 16 residues. CDR3 coding DNA: TGTGCCAGCAGGCCCCTAGCGGGAGGGCCCGCCGGGGAGCTGTTTTTT. Protein sequence: CASRPLAGGPAGELFF.

This chain connects TRBV7-9 to TRBJ2-7; possibly TRBD1 for D (6 bases). Trimming took 5 bases from V and 2 from J, leaving 13 bases between them. CDR1 and CDR2 (germline): SEHNR, FQNEAQ (reference sequence). The CDR3 length is 14 residues. CDR3 DNA: TGTGCCAGCAGCAACCGGGACAATACCTACGAGCAGTACTTC. Residues: CASSNRDNTYEQYF.

This clone came up once. The chain combines TRBV7-9 with TRBJ1-1; D is unresolved. Germline lookup yields CDR1 SEHNR and CDR2 FQNEAQ (reference sequence). Trimming left V 1 base short and J 5 bases short, with 14 bases between. The CDR3 has 15 amino acids. The CDR3 nucleotides read TGTGCCAGCAGCTTAGGGGTCAACTCCCGTACTGAAGCTTTCTTT. Protein product: CASSLGVNSRTEAFF.

The sample holds a few counts of this clone. The rearrangement joins TRBV4-2 to TRBJ2-1; D is unresolved. The CDR3 spans 16 residues. In germline, CDR1 is LGHNA, CDR2 YNFKEQ. V shed 0 bases and J shed 2 bases, with 11 bases lying between them. The CDR3 DNA reads as TGTGCCAGCAGCCAAGATTTCGGCTATACCTACAATGAGCAGTTCTTC. Protein sequence: CASSQDFGYTYNEQFF.

The chain is built from TRBV10-3 and TRBJ2-5; 9 positions match TRBD2. After removal of 1 base from V and 5 bases from J, the junction contained 5 bases not matched to a gene. Germline V CDR1 and CDR2: ENHRY, SYGVKD. This CDR3 is 15 amino acids long. The CDR3 region has the DNA TGTGCCATCAGTGAGTGGGCTAGCGGGATTGAGACCCAGTACTTC. Translating it yields CAISEWASGIETQYF.

The chain has TRBV6-5 and TRBJ2-7; 8 nucleotides line up with TRBD2. Germline CDR1 MNHEY, CDR2 SVGAGI. V was pared by 1 base and J by 5 bases, with 10 bases of the junction left unmatched. The CDR3 spans 16 residues. CDR3 loop: CASSYFSGGPRDEQYF. In DNA, the CDR3 is TGTGCCAGCAGTTACTTTTCGGGAGGGCCCCGGGACGAGCAGTACTTC.

The V gene is TRBV4-1, the J gene TRBJ2-5, with 14 bases fitting TRBD2. Trimming at V came to 3 bases and at J to 0 bases, leaving 12 bases not matched to a gene. The CDR3 is 20 residues long. Germline values: CDR1 MGHRA, CDR2 YSYEKL. The CDR3 sequence is CASSHRPGLAGAPDQETQYF. DNA of the CDR3: TGCGCCAGCAGCCACCGGCCGGGACTAGCGGGGGCACCCGACCAAGAGACCCAGTACTTC.

The rearrangement joins TRBV6-5 to TRBJ2-5; the D gene is possibly TRBD2 (6 bases). V was cut by 5 bases and J by 0 bases, with 10 bases left in between. The CDR3 spans 14 residues. Germline CDR1 and CDR2: MNHEY and SVGAGI. The CDR3, as DNA: TGTGCCAGCAGTCCCGCGGGAAACCAAGAGACCCAGTACTTC. This translates into CASSPAGNQETQYF.

V and J are TRBV25-1 and TRBJ2-7; 7 bases match TRBD2. The V gene's germline CDR1 is MGHDK and CDR2 SYGVNS. V trimming: 3 bases; J trimming: 7 bases; junction bases outside the gene matches: 18. The CDR3 consists of 17 residues. The CDR3 loop reads CASSDGPTEGLVVEQYF. The CDR3 nucleotides are TGTGCCAGCAGTGATGGGCCAACTGAAGGACTAGTGGTAGAGCAGTACTTC.

The rearrangement uses TRBV27 and TRBJ2-1; 9 bases align to TRBD2. There are 16 residues in the CDR3. Germline CDR1 reads MNHEY; CDR2 reads SMNVEV (reference sequence). Trimming took 6 bases from V and 2 from J; bases not matched to a gene: 8. CDR3 amino acids: CASSLKSGRPYNEQFF. The CDR3, as DNA: TGTGCCAGCAGCCTCAAGAGCGGGAGGCCCTACAATGAGCAGTTCTTC.

The chain links TRBV19 to TRBJ2-3; D not certain. CDR3 length: 17 residues. The germline V and J ends were trimmed by 1 base and 1 base, with 15 bases remaining between them. Germline lookup yields CDR1 LNHDA and CDR2 SQIVND (reference sequence). CDR3 sequence: CASSIAPASSGTDTQYF. The CDR3 DNA reads as TGTGCCAGTAGTATAGCCCCCGCCAGCTCGGGCACAGATACGCAGTATTTT.

The chain combines TRBV10-3 with TRBJ2-3; tentative D call: TRBD2 (6 bases). CDR1 is ENHRY, CDR2 SYGVKD, per germline. CDR3 size: 14 residues. V was shortened by 6 bases and J by 0 bases, with 10 bases between the two germline ends. For the CDR3, the DNA is TGTGCCATCAGGGCCGGGACTAGCACAGATACGCAGTATTTT. Translating it yields CAIRAGTSTDTQYF.